This section outlines one TCR beta chain sequence together with its context. This clonotype was counted many times. This receptor's antigen is unknown. Nothing much larger sits one base from this clone, and base qualities are not available. The CDR3 covers 15 residues, taking in both the cysteine and the phenylalanine. The only DNA kept is the CDR3, 45 bases in frame from the first base. Trimming removed 4 bases from V and 4 bases from J, leaving 18 bases between the germline ends. According to the germline V gene, CDR1 reads SGHRS and CDR2 reads YFSETQ. The data are from a study of T cells in Graves' hyperthyroidism and ophthalmopathy (dated by TCRdb to between 2019 and 2020). About the investigation overall: Peripheral blood was sampled at the time of initial diagnosis, prior to any treatment. Prospective prediction of ophthalmopathy was tested in an independent validation cohort consisting of 18 hyperthyroidism patients and 15 or so patients who later progressed to ophthalmopathy. The roughly 90 discovery patients were divided at random into training and test sets in a 7:3 ratio. To identify distinguishing TCR V-J signatures, a discovery cohort of around 98 patients was used, comprising 43 with Graves' ophthalmopathy and 55 to 65 with stable Graves' hyperthyroidism. Thyroid tissue and blood T-cell repertoires from roughly six Graves' hyperthyroidism patients were also compared in the study. Once sampling was done, hyperthyroidism patients were given methimazole at a starting dose of 30 mg daily, whereas ophthalmopathy patients were given high-dose intravenous methylprednisolone. The paper describes TCR Vbeta CDR3 sequencing of 135 peripheral blood samples, made up of roughly 40 ophthalmopathy patients, more than 70 hyperthyroidism patients and 17 progressor patients.

Stable Graves' hyperthyroidism was defined as no progression to ophthalmopathy during 18 months of follow-up. Hyperthyroidism patients were aged 18 to 65 years and newly diagnosed, with disease duration of less than 2 months. Any patient with an uncontrolled infection, another autoimmune disease, pregnancy or lactation was excluded. Diagnoses relied on clinical symptoms, serum thyroxine and TRAb, thyroid ultrasound and orbital computed tomography. PBMCs were isolated from about 10 ml of fresh peripheral blood by Ficoll-Paque density gradient centrifugation. Total RNA was extracted with Trizol reagent, and quality was checked on an Agilent 2100 Bioanalyzer. What the work shows at the level of the full study, not this receptor alone: In cross-validation, a model built on a 13 V-J signature told ophthalmopathy apart from stable hyperthyroidism with 87.88% sensitivity and 81% to 82% specificity, and in testing the same model reached 80%/75%. No statistical method was used to fix the sample size in advance, and group allocation was not hidden from the investigators. In validation, the model predicted progression to ophthalmopathy a median of around 6.5 months before onset, with around 70% sensitivity and about 75% specificity. Most expanded thyroid clonotypes (frequency above 0.001) were also detected in blood, a finding suggesting that blood repertoires may reflect thyroid immune responses.

TCR beta CDR3 regions were amplified from RNA transcripts. For the first round of RT-PCR on the TCR CDR3, the HTBI primer set was used together with the Qiagen OneStep RT-PCR kit. A second multiplex PCR round built the libraries, followed by size selection and purification. Sequencing of the libraries was done on an Illumina HiSeq2000 using paired-end 100 bp reads. On the authors' methods: SOAPnuke was used to process the raw data, throwing out any read that contained adapters or uncalled bases, had a mean Phred below 15, or lacked an exact constant-primer or identifier match. COPE v1.2.5 was used to merge the high-quality paired reads, and each unique nucleotide sequence was defined as a clonotype. Clonotypes were aligned to IMGT TRBV, TRBD and TRBJ reference segments using MiTCR v1.1. The analysis included only V-J combinations with a frequency above 0.0001, which together covered approximately 99% of the repertoires. A TCS score was defined as the ratio between F50 (clonal expansion) and ExV (chaos), using BLOSUM62-based TCRdist between CDR3 peptides within each V-J. Welch's t-statistics and random forest reduced fewer than 550 V-J features to some 14, which were used in a naive Bayes classifier (R e1071). TCRdb passed the public sequencing reads through fastp at Q25 and MiXCR, retaining productive beta sequences. CDR3 protein duplicates are merged, each entry listing the most common genes and DNA. These V and J calls are TCRdb output, not the study's own analysis. The sample table shows 200,000 to 250,000 distinct CDR3 sequences, and roughly 15% are seen once. The biggest ten clones account for around 50% of the sample.

The rearrangement combines TRBV5-1 with TRBJ2-7; the D match is possibly TRBD1 or TRBD2, with 6 bases aligned in each. The source material was blood. This sequence originates from a man in his fifties or sixties with Graves' hyperthyroidism. For the CDR3, the sequence is CASSPDGGQGYEQYF. The nucleotide sequence reads TGCGCCAGCAGCCCGGACGGGGGACAAGGGTACGAGCAGTACTTC.